Each of the 5 T cell receptor beta chains below was sequenced from the same sample in a study of identical twins. TCRdb re-derived calls from the 5' RACE reads in MiXCR, one entry per CDR3 protein. The data show hundreds of thousands of distinct CDR3 sequences, about 20% seen once. Separately, the same data were catalogued under a study of T cells expressing NK-cell markers.

The sample consisted of PBMCs. These receptors were obtained from a woman aged 18-29 years in good health.

The chain is built from TRBV7-2 and TRBJ2-1, with 12 bases identical to TRBD2. J was trimmed by 14 bases and V by 1 base; bases with no gene match: 3. The CDR3 loop spans 13 amino acids. Germline V lookup: CDR1 SGHTA, CDR2 FQGNSA. The CDR3 loop reads CASSLGLAGGEFF. Here the CDR3 DNA reads TGTGCCAGCAGCTTAGGGCTAGCGGGAGGGGAGTTCTTC.

This clonotype has more than one count but fewer than ten. The chain uses TRBV7-2 and TRBJ2-1, with 9 bases aligning to TRBD2. V lost 5 bases, J lost 2 bases, and 4 bases stayed unmatched. CDR3 length: 15 residues. CDR1 and CDR2 (germline): SGHTA, FQGNSA. CDR3 region: CASSPRLAAYNEQFF. In DNA form, the CDR3 reads TGTGCCAGCAGCCCTAGACTAGCGGCCTACAATGAGCAGTTCTTC. The entire variable domain, with the rest obtained from reference TRBV7-2 and TRBJ2-1, is as follows: GAGVSQSPSNKVTEKGKDVELRCDPISGHTALYWYRQSLGQGLEFLIYFQGNSAPDKSGLPSDRFSAERTGGSVSTLTIQRTQQEDSAVYLCASSPRLAAYNEQFFGPGTRLTVL.

The V and J genes are TRBV20-1 and TRBJ2-1, with D uncertain. The germline CDR1 and CDR2 sequences are DFQATT and SNEGSKA (reference sequence). Trimming cost V 0 bases and J 4 bases, with 7 bases left between them. The CDR3 is 13 residues long. This CDR3 is CSARDASYNEQFF. The CDR3, as DNA: TGCAGTGCTAGAGATGCCAGTTACAATGAGCAGTTCTTC.

CDR3 DNA sequence: TGTGCCAGCAGCCGAGAAGGTGTTCCCGGGGACGAGCAGTACTTC. This sequence encodes CASSREGVPGDEQYF. The J gene is TRBJ2-7, the V gene TRBV7-9; D is possibly TRBD2 (5 bases). The CDR3 is made up of 15 amino acids. Germline V gives CDR1 SEHNR, CDR2 FQNEAQ (reference sequence). Trimming shortened V by 5 bases and J by 5 bases, and 19 bases separated the two germline ends.

The V call is TRBV5-1, the J call TRBJ2-7; TRBD2 aligns across 8 bases. V was clipped by 0 bases and J by 3 bases; unmatched bases: 5. Germline values: CDR1 SGHRS, CDR2 YFSETQ. The CDR3 extends over 15 amino acids. CDR3 region: CASSLGAGDFYEQYF. In DNA, the CDR3 is TGCGCCAGCAGCTTGGGAGCGGGGGACTTCTACGAGCAGTACTTC.